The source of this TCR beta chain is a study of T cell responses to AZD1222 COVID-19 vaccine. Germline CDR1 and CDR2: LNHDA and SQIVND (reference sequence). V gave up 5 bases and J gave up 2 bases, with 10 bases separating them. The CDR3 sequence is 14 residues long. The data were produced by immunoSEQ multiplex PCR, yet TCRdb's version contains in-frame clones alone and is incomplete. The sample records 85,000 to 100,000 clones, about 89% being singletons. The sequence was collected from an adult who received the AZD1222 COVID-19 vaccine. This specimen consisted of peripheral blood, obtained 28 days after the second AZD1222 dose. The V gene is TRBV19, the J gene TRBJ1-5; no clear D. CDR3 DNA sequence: TGTGCCAGTAGTGGAGAGAGCGGCAATCAGCCCCAGCATTTT. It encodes CASSGESGNQPQHF.